Sequencing of this TCR beta chain was carried out in a study of PD-1 blockade in classical Hodgkin lymphoma. Points from the study as a whole: Newly diagnosed patients had diversity similar to the baseline diversity of complete responders.

All trial patients relapsed after autologous stem cell transplantation. Best response was recorded as complete response, partial response or progressive disease. Worth noting for this clone: The antigen is not known.

Generated by immunoSEQ multiplex PCR, the TCRdb table keeps only in-frame clones and is missing some. The sample shows around 13,000 clones, 82% of them seen only once. The length of the CDR3 is 16 residues. The germline V gene has CDR1 SEHNR and CDR2 FQNEAQ (reference sequence). The V end was cut by 5 bases, the J end by 0 bases, with 16 bases between. V usage is TRBV7-9 and J usage is TRBJ1-2, with D tentatively TRBD1 (6 bases). This TCR came from a human donor with classical Hodgkin lymphoma. The sequenced sample was peripheral blood mononuclear cells (PBMCs), obtained at baseline. This CDR3 is CASSGQGLGANYGYTF. As DNA, the CDR3 is TGTGCCAGCAGCGGGCAGGGGCTGGGAGCTAACTATGGCTACACCTTC.